This is a list of T cell receptor beta chains from one sample in a study of control samples from healthy donors and cancer patients. Assay: immunoSEQ multiplex PCR; the TCRdb copy retains only in-frame clones and omits some. The sample includes 100,000 to 150,000 clones, around nine tenths of them seen just once. The sequencing sample was made of blood. These receptors were obtained from a young man in good health. Each CDR3 is given with its conserved first and last residue.

V gene,CDR3 protein
TRBV7-8,CASSLPANTEAFF
TRBV9,CASSADQGNYNSPLHF
TRBV5-1,CASSRQTGSSYNEQFF
TRBV28,CASGWGDTIYF
TRBV25-1,CASSEYIPGNEQFF
TRBV7-2,CASSPYGQGYGYTF
TRBV7-2,CASSLLVGARGEQFF
TRBV10-3,CAISELDRYNTGELFF
TRBV5-1,CASSLLSERETQYF
TRBV13,CASSLIPGQGMNTEAFF
TRBV5-1,CASSLVYESSYEQYF
TRBV3-1/TRBV3-2,CASSLTGSEGYTF
TRBV28,CASSQLGVFSPLHF
TRBV19,CASSIWTGSSYEQYF
TRBV7-8,CASRGRELKNYEQYF
TRBV5-1,CASSPSGGGYEQYF
TRBV11-2,CASSTQRTGKFYEQYF
TRBV5-1,CASSGKLADLQETQYF
TRBV6-5,CAHNTDRVGQPQHF
TRBV27,CASSYGISGELFF
TRBV11-2,CASTTRQGPGETQYF
TRBV5-1,CASSATGFSTDTQYF
TRBV14,CASSPLGGFDSPLHF
TRBV11-3,CASSLDWTGEAKNIQYF
TRBV4-3,CASSQVATGELFF
TRBV10-1,CASSESSAGNTIYF
TRBV5-4,CASSLVPSSSTDTQYF
TRBV19,CASSRGTVPTEAFF
TRBV15,CATSRDPISGRVAKNIQYF
TRBV28,CASSLGYNEQFF
TRBV3-1/TRBV3-2,CASSQWDRVYTEAFF
TRBV5-1,CASSPQAGSGNTIYF
TRBV11-2,CASSLVGGEQYF
TRBV4-1,CASSQGEGNYGYTF
TRBV3-1/TRBV3-2,CASSQESPLYNSPLHF
TRBV9,CASSTGTAEAFF
TRBV9,CASSKDRAGTEAFF
TRBV7-9,CASIPGAIDQPQHF
TRBV9,CASRGTSGREGTDTQYF
TRBV19,CASSIGNQPQHF
TRBV12-3/TRBV12-4,CASSRMNTEAFF
TRBV12-3/TRBV12-4,CASSLEGSDGYTF
TRBV4-1,CASSQGGYETQYF
TRBV9,CASSVGRAGGWADTQYF
TRBV7-3,CASSLSSEETQYF
TRBV18,CASSRQGAENIQYF
TRBV2,CASNGQGVSGNTIYF
TRBV19,CASRPGAGVGSYNEQFF
TRBV2,CASSWGREGTGELFF
TRBV5-4,CASSLLAGPTYNEQFF
TRBV5-4,CATLGNNEQFF